The 21 T cell receptor beta chains presented below share a single source sample, sequenced in a study of blood T cell repertoires in COVID-19. This table comes from immunoSEQ multiplex PCR, and its TCRdb copy is limited to in-frame clones, with some not included. The table shows 110,000 to 150,000 clones, with over 70% occurring only once. The sample was peripheral blood. These receptors were obtained from a woman aged 45-65 years with acute or convalescent COVID-19.

This chain links TRBV5-8 with TRBJ2-5, with 10 positions matching TRBD2. Trimming cost V 0 bases and J 5 bases; bases outside gene matches: 4. CDR3 size: 15 residues. Germline CDR1 and CDR2: SGHTS and YDEGEE. CDR3 residues: CASSLVAGGWETQYF. CDR3 coding DNA: TGTGCCAGCAGCTTGGTAGCGGGGGGTTGGGAGACCCAGTACTTC.

CDR3 protein: CASSSSPSGGGETQYF. CDR3 bases: TGCGCCAGCAGCTCCAGCCCTAGCGGGGGCGGGGAGACCCAGTACTTC. J is TRBJ2-5 and V is TRBV5-1, with TRBD2 matching over 10 bases. Germline CDR1 SGHRS, CDR2 YFSETQ. This CDR3 region has 16 residues. Germline trimming cut 3 bases from V and 5 bases from J; bases unmatched to any gene: 10.

The chain combines TRBV19 with TRBJ1-5; D unresolved. V was shortened by 6 bases and J by 1 base, with 13 bases between the two germline ends. The length of the CDR3 is 15 residues. Per the germline V gene, CDR1 is LNHDA and CDR2 is SQIVND (reference sequence). CDR3 sequence (DNA): TGTGCCAGTAGCGACTCCGGCGGGAGCAATCAGCCCCAGCATTTT. It encodes CASSDSGGSNQPQHF.

A single count supports this clone. The chain employs TRBV9 and TRBJ2-5; 7 bases are a match to TRBD2. The CDR3 sequence is 13 residues long. Germline values: CDR1 SGDLS, CDR2 YYNGEE. V was pared by 0 bases and J by 4 bases, with 0 bases of the junction left unmatched. The CDR3 sequence is CASSVGEGETQYF. The CDR3 bases are TGTGCCAGCAGCGTAGGGGAGGGAGAGACCCAGTACTTC.

In its sample, this clone was seen a few times. The identical CDR3 is also encoded by other nucleotide sequences in the sample. The chain carries TRBV19 and TRBJ1-2; 9 positions match TRBD1. V dropped 6 bases and J dropped 4; count of bases not matched to a gene: 15. There are 17 residues in the CDR3. The germline V gene has CDR1 LNHDA and CDR2 SQIVND (reference sequence). The CDR3 DNA follows: TGTGCCAGTAGCCAGACAGGGGGGGGCCTTCGGGTCTATGGCTACACCTTC. Residues: CASSQTGGGLRVYGYTF.

V usage is TRBV11-3 and J usage is TRBJ1-2; TRBD1 is a possible D gene (5 bases). V lost 4 bases and J 0 bases, leaving 15 bases between the germline ends. The CDR3 is 16 amino acids. Germline V gene lookup returns CDR1 SGHNT and CDR2 YENEEA. CDR3 region: CASSWTNRLPNYGYTF. DNA of the CDR3: TGTGCCAGCAGCTGGACGAACAGGTTACCTAACTATGGCTACACCTTC.

This sequence joins TRBV12-3 or TRBV12-4 and TRBJ1-2; D perhaps matches TRBD1 (6 bases). There are 11 residues in the CDR3. V was cut by 2 bases and J by 8 bases, with 6 bases left in between. The CDR3 nucleotides are TGTGCCAGCAGTTTAAGGGGGGGCTACACCTTC. It encodes CASSLRGGYTF.

CDR3 loop: CSAALNTGGGEAFF. The CDR3 coding sequence is TGCAGCGCTGCCTTAAATACAGGGGGCGGTGAAGCTTTCTTT. The chain carries TRBV29-1 and TRBJ1-1, with 9 bases lining up with TRBD1. Germline V CDR1 and CDR2: SQVTM, ANQGSEA. The CDR3 runs 14 residues. The V and J ends lost 7 bases and 7 bases, in that order; junction bases with no gene match: 13.

The sample holds one count of this clone. This chain connects TRBV10-3 to TRBJ2-1; the match to TRBD1 covers 8 bases. Trimming removed 2 bases from V and 3 bases from J; junction bases left unmatched: 3. The germline gives CDR1 ENHRY, CDR2 SYGVKD. There are 15 residues in the CDR3. In DNA form, the CDR3 reads TGTGCCATCAGTGAGCCAGGGGGCCACTACAATGAGCAGTTCTTC. Translation gives CAISEPGGHYNEQFF.

The rearrangement uses TRBV12-5 and TRBJ2-5; TRBD2 aligns across 9 bases. This CDR3 contains 14 residues. CDR1 and CDR2 from the germline V gene are LGHNT and FRNRAP. With V trimmed by 7 bases and J by 3 bases, 6 bases remained unmatched. CDR3 coding DNA: TGTGCTAGTGCCAACCGCGGGGGGGAAGAGACCCAGTACTTC. The encoded protein is CASANRGGEETQYF.

The chain joins TRBV10-2 to TRBJ1-2; D is undetermined. CDR3 size: 13 residues. Germline loops: CDR1 WSHSY, CDR2 SAAADI. V was cut by 7 bases and J by 2 bases, with 11 bases left in between. CDR3 amino acids: CASTTRRNYGYTF. The CDR3 coding sequence is TGCGCCAGCACCACCCGGCGGAACTATGGCTACACCTTC.

Only a few counts were recorded for this clone. V usage is TRBV15 and J usage is TRBJ2-6; no firm D call. Germline V CDR1 and CDR2: LNHNV, YYDKDF (reference sequence). V lost 0 bases and J lost 0, with 3 bases in between. This CDR3 has 15 residues. As DNA, the CDR3 is TGTGCCACCAGCAGAGATCACTCTGGGGCCAACGTCCTGACTTTC. Residues: CATSRDHSGANVLTF.

The rearrangement links TRBV11-2 to TRBJ2-7, with a possible D match to TRBD2 (5 bases). V was shortened by 1 base and J by 6 bases, with 10 bases between the two germline ends. CDR1 and CDR2 (germline): SGHAT, FQNNGV. The CDR3 spans 13 residues. This chain's CDR3 is CASSLVSAGEQYF. Here the CDR3 DNA reads TGTGCCAGCAGCTTAGTGTCTGCGGGCGAGCAGTACTTC.

The chain employs TRBV20-1 and TRBJ2-7; the match to TRBD2 covers 7 bases. From germline, CDR1 is DFQATT and CDR2 SNEGSKA (reference sequence). V trimming: 3 bases; J trimming: 1 base; junction bases outside the gene matches: 9. This CDR3 comprises 15 residues. The CDR3 loop is CSASPAAGYSYEQYF. Written as DNA, the CDR3 is TGCAGTGCTAGTCCGGCAGCGGGGTATTCCTACGAGCAGTACTTC.

This chain joins TRBV2 and TRBJ2-7; perhaps TRBD1 as D (6 bases). The CDR3 spans 15 residues. V gave up 7 bases and J gave up 7 bases, with 23 bases separating them. The germline V gene has CDR1 SNHLY and CDR2 FYNNEI. CDR3 nucleotide sequence: TGTGCCAGCAACCCAGACGCAGGGGTCTCTCGGGAGCAGTACTTC. Protein product: CASNPDAGVSREQYF.

The V call is TRBV3-1 (or the pseudogene TRBV3-2), the J call TRBJ2-4, with a tentative D call TRBD2 (5 bases). The CDR3 is 15 amino acids. V lost 3 bases, J lost 6 bases, and 15 bases lay in between. Germline CDR1 LGHDT, CDR2 YNNKEL (reference sequence). CDR3 residues: CASSQRGSRGNIQYF. The CDR3 DNA is TGTGCCAGCAGCCAGAGAGGGAGTCGGGGAAACATTCAGTACTTC.

V and J are TRBV5-4 and TRBJ2-5; 13 bases are a match to TRBD2. The germline CDR1 and CDR2 sequences are SGHNT and YYREEE (reference sequence). V shed 0 bases and J 5 bases; nucleotides not matched to a gene: 7. CDR3 length: 17 residues. This chain's CDR3 is CASSLASLAGGLETQYF. CDR3 sequence (DNA): TGTGCCAGCAGCTTGGCCTCACTAGCGGGGGGGCTTGAGACCCAGTACTTC.

The chain has TRBV18 and TRBJ2-5; a possible D gene is TRBD2 (5 bases). Germline loops: CDR1 KGHSH, CDR2 LQKENI. With 2 bases removed from V and 3 bases from J, the gap between germline ends came to 13 bases. CDR3 length: 15 residues. CDR3 in amino acids: CASSPRASWEETQYF. The CDR3 bases are TGTGCCAGCTCACCAAGAGCTAGCTGGGAAGAGACCCAGTACTTC.

The V call is TRBV7-9, the J call TRBJ1-5; 7 positions agree with TRBD1. Germline trimming cut 1 base from V and 5 bases from J; bases unmatched to any gene: 2. In germline, CDR1 is SEHNR, CDR2 FQNEAQ (reference sequence). The CDR3 spans 14 residues. This CDR3 reads CASSLGGGDQPQHF. CDR3 DNA: TGTGCCAGCAGCTTAGGAGGGGGCGATCAGCCCCAGCATTTT.

V is TRBV5-6 and J is TRBJ2-5; possible D gene TRBD2, 5 bases. There are 17 residues in the CDR3. With 0 bases removed from V and 1 base from J, the gap between germline ends came to 16 bases. Germline V gene sequence: CDR1 SGHDT, CDR2 YYEEEE. The CDR3 is CASSLARDGVFQETQYF. In DNA form, the CDR3 reads TGTGCCAGCAGCTTGGCACGGGATGGAGTCTTCCAAGAGACCCAGTACTTC.

The rearrangement uses TRBV29-1 and TRBJ1-2, with D possibly matching TRBD1 (6 bases). The CDR3 length is 12 residues. Trimming took off 5 bases at V and 0 bases at J, with 7 bases between the two ends. Per germline, CDR1 SQVTM and CDR2 ANQGSEA. The chain's CDR3 is CSVWTANYGYTF. The CDR3, as DNA: TGCAGCGTTTGGACAGCTAACTATGGCTACACCTTC.